Below, one TCR beta chain is given with its context. Its specificity is unknown. Profiles of TCR beta VDJ and CDR3 were generated from a genomic DNA template. TCRdb analysed the reads with MiXCR anew, one entry per CDR3 protein. The data hold more than 95,000 distinct CDR3 sequences, with 40% observed a single time. Sequenced patients had shown CD8+CD57+ cell expansion by flow cytometry. Untreated patients provided the blood samples, with no therapy given before sampling. This sample is part of a study of CD8+CD57+ T cells in acquired aplastic anemia. Study outcomes and limitations: Patients did not significantly differ from controls in CD8+ Simpson's diversity. Shared by patients and controls, almost 30 CD8+ CDR3s were abundant in patients.

The specimen was sorted CD4+, CD8+, or CD8+CD57+ T cells (not recorded which) from PBMCs. The clonotype was recovered from a human donor with aplastic anemia.

This CDR3 reads CASSFEGARRTQYF. CDR3 coding DNA: TGTGCCAGCAGTTTTGAGGGGGCCAGGAGGACGCAGTATTTT. The V gene is TRBV28, the J gene TRBJ2-3; TRBD1 matches at 7 bases. Germline assignment: CDR1 MDHEN and CDR2 SYDVKM. After removal of 3 bases from V and 9 bases from J, the junction contained 9 bases not matched to a gene. The CDR3 contains 14 residues. The full variable domain, completed using reference TRBV28 and TRBJ2-3, is DVKVTQSSRYLVKRTGEKVFLECVQDMDHENMFWYRQDPGLGLRLIYFSYDVKMKEKGDIPEGYSVSREKKERFSLILESASTNQTSMYLCASSFEGARRTQYFGPGTRLTVL.